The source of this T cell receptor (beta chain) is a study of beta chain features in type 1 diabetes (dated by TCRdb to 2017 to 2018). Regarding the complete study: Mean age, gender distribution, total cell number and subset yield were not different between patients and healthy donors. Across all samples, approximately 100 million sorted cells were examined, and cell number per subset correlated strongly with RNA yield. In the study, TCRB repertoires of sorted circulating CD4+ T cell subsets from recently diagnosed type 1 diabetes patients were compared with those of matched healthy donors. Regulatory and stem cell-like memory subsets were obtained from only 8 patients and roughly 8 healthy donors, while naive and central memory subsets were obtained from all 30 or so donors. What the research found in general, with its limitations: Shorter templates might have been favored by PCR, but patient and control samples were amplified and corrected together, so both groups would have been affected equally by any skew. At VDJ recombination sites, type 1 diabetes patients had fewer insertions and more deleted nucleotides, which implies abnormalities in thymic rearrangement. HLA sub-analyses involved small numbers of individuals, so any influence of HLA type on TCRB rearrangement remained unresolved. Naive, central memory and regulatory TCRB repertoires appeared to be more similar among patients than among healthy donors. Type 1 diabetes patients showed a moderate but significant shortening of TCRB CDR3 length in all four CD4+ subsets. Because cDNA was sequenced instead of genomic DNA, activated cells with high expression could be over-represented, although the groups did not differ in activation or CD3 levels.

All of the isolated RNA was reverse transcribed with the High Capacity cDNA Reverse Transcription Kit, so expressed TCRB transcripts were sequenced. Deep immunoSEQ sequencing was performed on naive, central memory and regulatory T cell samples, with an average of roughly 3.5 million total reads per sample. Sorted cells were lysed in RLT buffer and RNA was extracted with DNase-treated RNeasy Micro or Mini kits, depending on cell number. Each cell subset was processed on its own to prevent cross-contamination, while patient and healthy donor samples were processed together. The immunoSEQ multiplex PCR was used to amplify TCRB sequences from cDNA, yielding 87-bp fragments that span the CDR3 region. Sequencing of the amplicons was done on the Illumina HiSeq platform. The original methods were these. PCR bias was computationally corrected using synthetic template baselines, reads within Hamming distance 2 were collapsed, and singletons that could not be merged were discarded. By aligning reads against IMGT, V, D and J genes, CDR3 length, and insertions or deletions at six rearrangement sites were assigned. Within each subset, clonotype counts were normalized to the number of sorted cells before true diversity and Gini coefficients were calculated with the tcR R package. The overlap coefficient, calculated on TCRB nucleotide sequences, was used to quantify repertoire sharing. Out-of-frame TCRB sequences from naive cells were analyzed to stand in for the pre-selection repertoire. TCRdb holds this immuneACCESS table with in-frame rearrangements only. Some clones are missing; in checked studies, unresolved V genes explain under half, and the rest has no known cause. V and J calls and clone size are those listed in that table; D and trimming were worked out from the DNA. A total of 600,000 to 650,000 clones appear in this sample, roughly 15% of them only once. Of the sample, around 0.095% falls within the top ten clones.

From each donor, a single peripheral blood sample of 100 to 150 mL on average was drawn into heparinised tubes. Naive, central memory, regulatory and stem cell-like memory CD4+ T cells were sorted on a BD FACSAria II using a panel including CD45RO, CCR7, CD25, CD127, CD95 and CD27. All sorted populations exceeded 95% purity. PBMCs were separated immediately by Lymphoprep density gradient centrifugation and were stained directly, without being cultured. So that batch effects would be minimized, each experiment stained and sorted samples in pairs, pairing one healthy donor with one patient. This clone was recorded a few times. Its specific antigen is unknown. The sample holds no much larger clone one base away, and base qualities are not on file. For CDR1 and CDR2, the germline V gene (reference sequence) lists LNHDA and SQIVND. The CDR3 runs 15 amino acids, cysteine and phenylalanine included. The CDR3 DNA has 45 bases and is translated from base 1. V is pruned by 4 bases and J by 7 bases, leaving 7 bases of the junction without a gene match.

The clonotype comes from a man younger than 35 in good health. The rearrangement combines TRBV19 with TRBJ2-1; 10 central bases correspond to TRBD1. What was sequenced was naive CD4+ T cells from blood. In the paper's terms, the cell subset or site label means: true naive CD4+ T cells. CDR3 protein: CASSTRDRGQNEQFF. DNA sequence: TGTGCCAGTAGTACCCGGGACAGGGGTCAGAATGAGCAGTTCTTC.